Listed below are T cell receptor beta chains from one sample, sequenced in a study of cytomegalovirus exposure and HLA in healthy donors. Profiling relied on immunoSEQ multiplex PCR, and the TCRdb table lists in-frame clones only, not all of them. The sample lists about 100,000 clones; 60% to 85% were seen once. Sequences were obtained from PBMCs. The source of these receptors is a woman aged 18 to 35 in good health and CMV-seropositive. Both conserved end residues are trimmed from each CDR3. Fields, in order: CDR3 length, V gene, CDR3 protein.

len: 11
v_gene: TRBV28
CDR3aa: ASSFPDRMVQH

len: 11
v_gene: TRBV13
CDR3aa: ASSLMSGDEQY

len: 13
v_gene: TRBV19
CDR3aa: ASSKDRGRTDTQY

len: 12
v_gene: TRBV13
CDR3aa: ASSSSGSGETQY

len: 15
v_gene: TRBV4-1
CDR3aa: ASSQDLASSRNQPQH

len: 13
v_gene: TRBV27
CDR3aa: ASSLNPSKWYEQY

len: 10
v_gene: TRBV9
CDR3aa: ASSPGLETQY

len: 13
v_gene: TRBV28
CDR3aa: ATTGQGDMNTEAF

len: 12
v_gene: TRBV7-9
CDR3aa: ASPPRGDQETQY

len: 13
v_gene: TRBV2
CDR3aa: ASSVARGLGDTQY

len: 13
v_gene: TRBV5-6
CDR3aa: ASSLDAGKEETQY

len: 12
v_gene: TRBV30
CDR3aa: AWSSGHSNQPQH

len: 13
v_gene: TRBV18
CDR3aa: ASSPTGEVNQPQH

len: 12
v_gene: TRBV28
CDR3aa: ASSLPTGAETQY

len: 12
v_gene: TRBV2
CDR3aa: ASSEVTANYGYT

len: 11
v_gene: TRBV4-1
CDR3aa: ASSPLSDNEQF

len: 15
v_gene: TRBV7-3
CDR3aa: ASSRLGAGGPGNEQF

len: 12
v_gene: TRBV28
CDR3aa: ASSPSGSVGEQY

len: 13
v_gene: TRBV6-6
CDR3aa: ASTWDKKDHQPQH

len: 11
v_gene: TRBV29-1
CDR3aa: SGRTSGTGELF

len: 10
v_gene: TRBV10-2
CDR3aa: ASSESSNTIY

len: 10
v_gene: TRBV19
CDR3aa: ASRQLNQPQH

len: 15
v_gene: TRBV15
CDR3aa: ATSFSSWGQGGYEQY

len: 12
v_gene: TRBV2
CDR3aa: ASRPGQVTYEQY

len: 11
v_gene: TRBV2
CDR3aa: ASKRRSQETQY

len: 11
v_gene: TRBV30
CDR3aa: AWSVLRKETQY

len: 13
v_gene: TRBV6-1
CDR3aa: ASSEGGLAPGELF

len: 11
v_gene: TRBV6-1
CDR3aa: ASSEWGGETQY

len: 13
v_gene: TRBV10-2
CDR3aa: ASSWTGLGNQPQH